This entry lists 20 T cell receptor beta chains sequenced from one sample in a study of blood T cell repertoires in COVID-19. Libraries were prepared by immunoSEQ multiplex PCR; TCRdb keeps only in-frame clonotypes and omits some of them. The sample consists of some 190,000 clones, approximately 80% of them appearing once. Material: peripheral blood. Every receptor here comes from a woman aged 80 or over with COVID-19, enrolled during active disease.

The chain links TRBV7-8 to TRBJ1-1; maybe TRBD1 (6 bases). Germline V CDR1 and CDR2: SGHVS, FQNEAQ. Trimming removed 1 base at V and 4 bases at J, with 10 bases between. This CDR3 has 14 amino acids. CDR3 in amino acids: CASSLDRVGTEAFF. CDR3 DNA sequence: TGTGCCAGCAGCTTAGACAGGGTTGGCACTGAAGCTTTCTTT. The full variable domain, completed using reference TRBV7-8 and TRBJ1-1, is GAGVSQSPRYKVAKRGQDVALRCDPISGHVSLFWYQQALGQGPEFLTYFQNEAQLDKSGLPSDRFFAERPEGSVSTLKIQRTQQEDSAVYLCASSLDRVGTEAFFGQGTRLTVV.

The chain couples TRBV5-4 to TRBJ1-5, with 11 bases aligning to TRBD1. With V trimmed by 5 bases and J by 6 bases, 10 bases remained unmatched. From germline, CDR1 is SGHNT and CDR2 YYREEE (reference sequence). The CDR3 consists of 16 residues. The CDR3, as DNA: TGTGCCAGCAGTCACGACGGACAGGGGGCGGGTCAGCCCCAGCATTTT. Translating it yields CASSHDGQGAGQPQHF. The whole variable domain, filled in from reference TRBV5-4 and TRBJ1-5, reads ETGVTQSPTHLIKTRGQQVTLRCSSQSGHNTVSWYQQALGQGPQFIFQYYREEENGRGNFPPRFSGLQFPNYSSELNVNALELDDSALYLCASSHDGQGAGQPQHFGDGTRLSIL.

The rearrangement links TRBV2 to TRBJ1-4, with 8 bases fitting TRBD1. CDR1 is SNHLY, CDR2 FYNNEI, per germline. This CDR3 has 15 amino acids. The trim removed 4 bases at V and 6 bases at J, leaving 7 bases unmatched. The CDR3 spells CASSGATGADEKLFF. As DNA, the CDR3 is TGTGCCAGCAGTGGCGCGACAGGGGCGGATGAAAAACTGTTTTTT.

The sample holds one count of this clone. This chain uses TRBV9 with TRBJ1-2, with a possible D match to TRBD1 (6 bases). This CDR3 is built from 14 residues. Trimming removed 4 bases at V and 7 bases at J, with 17 bases between. Per germline, CDR1 SGDLS and CDR2 YYNGEE. The CDR3 protein is CASSNPRGRSGYTF. The CDR3 nucleotides are TGTGCCAGCAGCAACCCCAGGGGAAGGAGTGGCTACACCTTC.

The chain uses TRBV4-1 and TRBJ1-1, with no clear D. Germline V lookup: CDR1 MGHRA, CDR2 YSYEKL. The CDR3 has 16 residues. Trimming stripped 0 bases from V and 6 bases from J, with 17 bases between. The CDR3: CASSQDFLSVVPEAFF. The CDR3 DNA reads as TGCGCCAGCAGCCAAGATTTTTTGTCGGTGGTCCCTGAAGCTTTCTTT.

This rearrangement joins TRBV6-6 to TRBJ2-1; 10 bases align to TRBD1. The CDR3 spans 17 residues. V dropped 5 bases and J dropped 4; count of bases not matched to a gene: 11. From germline, CDR1 is MNHNY and CDR2 SVGAGI (reference sequence). This CDR3 is CASSLSTGGIGYNEQFF. DNA for the CDR3: TGTGCCAGCAGTCTCTCGACAGGGGGCATAGGATACAATGAGCAGTTCTTC.

The chain is built from TRBV12-3 or TRBV12-4 and TRBJ1-4; D unresolved. Trimming cost V 6 bases and J 8 bases, with 13 bases left between them. The CDR3 covers 13 residues. DNA of the CDR3: TGTGCCAGCAGCCCCGCGGGGTACGAAAAACTGTTTTTT. It specifies CASSPAGYEKLFF.

The chain combines TRBV18 with TRBJ2-5; no firm D call. The ends were cut back, 4 bases at V and 1 base at J, with 10 bases in the middle. This CDR3 region has 14 residues. The germline V gene has CDR1 KGHSH and CDR2 LQKENI. The CDR3 is CASSRLLIQETQYF. In nucleotides, the CDR3 is TGTGCCAGCTCACGACTGCTCATCCAAGAGACCCAGTACTTC. Full variable domain (missing parts from reference TRBV18 and TRBJ2-5): NAGVMQNPRHLVRRRGQEARLRCSPMKGHSHVYWYRQLPEEGLKFMVYLQKENIIDESGMPKERFSAEFPKEGPSILRIQQVVRGDSAAYFCASSRLLIQETQYFGPGTRLLVL.

In its sample, this clone was seen once. J is TRBJ2-7 and V is TRBV5-1, with a weak D call TRBD1 (5 bases). The V and J ends lost 2 bases and 3 bases respectively, with 15 bases between them. The CDR3 runs to 15 residues. The V gene's germline CDR1 is SGHRS and CDR2 YFSETQ. The CDR3 region is CASSFGRGRGYEQYF. In DNA, the CDR3 is TGCGCCAGCAGCTTTGGAAGGGGAAGGGGCTACGAGCAGTACTTC.

The chain recombines TRBV6-4 with TRBJ2-1; 8 nucleotides match TRBD1. The germline gives CDR1 MRHNA, CDR2 SNTAGT. The length of the CDR3 is 13 residues. V dropped 6 bases and J dropped 9; count of bases not matched to a gene: 7. CDR3 region: CASSPQGAGEQFF. The CDR3 region has the DNA TGTGCCAGCAGCCCCCAGGGGGCGGGTGAGCAGTTCTTC.

This chain uses TRBV3-1 (or the pseudogene TRBV3-2) with TRBJ1-1; TRBD1 might be the D (6 bases). Trimming pared 5 bases from V and 1 base from J, leaving 14 bases between. Germline CDR1 reads LGHDT; CDR2 reads YNNKEL (reference sequence). The CDR3 length is 15 residues. The CDR3 loop reads CASSEQGIENTEAFF. In nucleotides, the CDR3 is TGTGCCAGCAGCGAACAGGGAATCGAGAACACTGAAGCTTTCTTT.

The chain combines TRBV11-3 with TRBJ2-1; 13 bases fit TRBD2. CDR1 is SGHNT, CDR2 YENEEA, per germline. The CDR3 length is 18 residues. V dropped 3 bases and J dropped 11; count of bases not matched to a gene: 16. CDR3 nucleotide sequence: TGTGCCAGCAGCTTGACGTTCCCCGGGACTAGCGGGACGGGGCAGCAGTTCTTC. This gives the protein CASSLTFPGTSGTGQQFF. Complete variable domain (other parts from reference TRBV11-3 and TRBJ2-1): EAGVVQSPRYKIIEKKQPVAFWCNPISGHNTLYWYLQNLGQGPELLIRYENEEAVDDSQLPKDRFSAERLKGVDSTLKIQPAELGDSAVYLCASSLTFPGTSGTGQQFFGPGTRLTVL.

This chain uses TRBV14 with TRBJ1-2; the D gene is possibly TRBD1 (6 bases). Trimming removed 3 bases from V and 4 bases from J, with 9 bases in between. The length of the CDR3 is 13 residues. Germline CDR1 and CDR2: SGHDN and FVKESK. CDR3 protein: CASSQGAGYGYTF. CDR3 bases: TGTGCCAGCAGCCAGGGGGCTGGCTATGGCTACACCTTC.

The chain uses TRBV28 and TRBJ1-1; D is possibly TRBD1 (6 bases). The germline CDR1 and CDR2 sequences are MDHEN and SYDVKM. This CDR3 contains 15 residues. V shed 3 bases and J shed 2 bases, with 13 bases lying between them. The CDR3 loop is CASSFFGGGNTEAFF. Here the CDR3 DNA reads TGTGCCAGCAGTTTTTTTGGGGGCGGAAACACTGAAGCTTTCTTT.

This clone was picked up one time. The chain has TRBV3-1 (or the pseudogene TRBV3-2) and TRBJ1-1; D is unresolved. The V and J ends lost 4 bases and 0 bases respectively, with 9 bases between them. Per the germline V gene, CDR1 is LGHDT and CDR2 is YNNKEL (reference sequence). There are 14 residues in the CDR3. As DNA, the CDR3 is TGTGCCAGCAGCCGTGAGGATATGAACACTGAAGCTTTCTTT. Amino acids: CASSREDMNTEAFF.

The chain couples TRBV28 to TRBJ2-7, with 8 bases aligning to TRBD2. The CDR3 consists of 14 residues. The ends lost 1 base at V and 9 bases at J; junction bases unmatched: 8. CDR1 is MDHEN, CDR2 SYDVKM, per germline. The CDR3 DNA follows: TGTGCCAGCAGTTTATCGGGCGGGAGGTTTGCGCAGTACTTC. This translates into CASSLSGGRFAQYF. Filled out from reference TRBV28 and TRBJ2-7, the complete variable domain reads DVKVTQSSRYLVKRTGEKVFLECVQDMDHENMFWYRQDPGLGLRLIYFSYDVKMKEKGDIPEGYSVSREKKERFSLILESASTNQTSMYLCASSLSGGRFAQYFGPGTRLTVT.

The chain combines TRBV27 with TRBJ2-3; D is uncertain. Germline CDR1 is MNHEY and CDR2 is SMNVEV (reference sequence). The CDR3 runs to 18 residues. V lost 5 bases and J lost 0, with 21 bases in between. The CDR3 sequence is CASSNQARRFPSTDTQYF. CDR3 DNA: TGTGCCAGCAGTAACCAGGCGCGAAGGTTCCCTAGCACAGATACGCAGTATTTT.

The chain links TRBV5-4 to TRBJ1-4; D unresolved. The germline gives CDR1 SGHNT, CDR2 YYREEE (reference sequence). CDR3 length: 16 amino acids. Trimming shortened V by 0 bases and J by 0 bases, and 9 bases separated the two germline ends. CDR3 DNA: TGTGCCAGCAGCTTGGGTGGCATGGCAACTAATGAAAAACTGTTTTTT. Its translation: CASSLGGMATNEKLFF.

The gene calls are TRBV6-1 and TRBJ1-4, with TRBD1 as a possible D gene (5 bases). V lost 4 bases and J 6 bases, leaving 24 bases between the germline ends. CDR3 length: 18 amino acids. Germline V gives CDR1 MNHNS, CDR2 SASEGT. The DNA of the CDR3 is TGTGCCAGCAGTGGAGAAGGTATTTTTGCAGGGTTCGATGAAAAACTGTTTTTT. This gives the protein CASSGEGIFAGFDEKLFF.

The chain is built from TRBV15 and TRBJ1-4; maybe TRBD1 (5 bases). This CDR3 has 14 residues. V gave up 3 bases and J gave up 8 bases, with 13 bases separating them. Germline V gene lookup returns CDR1 LNHNV and CDR2 YYDKDF (reference sequence). For the CDR3, the DNA is TGTGCCACCAGCAGGCCGTGGGGGGAGGAAAAACTGTTTTTT. Translating it yields CATSRPWGEEKLFF.